The source of this T cell receptor beta chain is a study of blood T cell repertoires in COVID-19. Looking at the study overall: Acute-phase and convalescent COVID-19 samples originated in the United States, Italy and Spain.

CDR1 is MNHEY, CDR2 SMNVEV, per germline (reference sequence). The CDR3 is 14 residues long. Unmatched junction bases numbered 4, after V lost 4 bases and J lost 4 bases. Enrollees, about 18 to 89 years old, lived in approximately 24 US areas. Some clones are missing from TCRdb's copy, which holds only in-frame ones; the method was immunoSEQ multiplex PCR. The sample holds fewer than 400,000 clones, about nine tenths seen once. This clonotype was obtained from a man aged 60 to 75 who had recovered from COVID-19. The gene calls are TRBV27 and TRBJ2-1; 7 bases line up with TRBD2. Sequenced sample: PBMCs or T cells enriched from blood (not recorded which). CDR3 nucleotides: TGTGCCAGCAGTTGGGACTACAGATACAATGAGCAGTTCTTC. It encodes CASSWDYRYNEQFF.